This T cell receptor beta chain comes out of a study of blood T cell repertoires in COVID-19. Overall study context: The samples span acute and convalescent COVID-19 from the United States, Italy and Spain.

Seattle-derived patients entered the study during active infection and were followed longitudinally. Per the study methods: Estimated nucleated cell counts came from reference gene primer amplification. Generated by immunoSEQ multiplex PCR, the TCRdb table keeps only in-frame clones and is missing some. D and trimming were read from the DNA, whereas the V and J calls and clone size are those reported in that table. The sample shows a few hundred thousand clones, more than 70% of them seen only once. Looked up from germline, CDR1 is SGHNT and CDR2 is YYREEE (reference sequence). The V gene end was trimmed by 4 bases and the J gene end by 3 bases; junction bases not matched to a gene: 7. The CDR3 totals 15 residues.

Sequencing used peripheral blood. The receptor was derived from a woman in her forties or fifties with COVID-19, enrolled during active disease. The chain recombines TRBV5-4 with TRBJ2-3, with TRBD2 identical over 8 bases. CDR3 protein: CASSRRGARTDTQYF. The CDR3 nucleotides read TGTGCCAGCAGCCGGCGGGGGGCGAGGACAGATACGCAGTATTTT.